The text below deals with one T cell receptor (beta chain). Trimming stripped 3 bases from V and 5 bases from J, with 11 bases between. The germline gives CDR1 SGDLS, CDR2 YYNGEE. There are 14 residues in the CDR3. Authors' methods: Reference gene primer amplification gave nucleated cell count estimates. Repertoires were generated with immunoSEQ multiplex PCR, while TCRdb's copy carries only in-frame clones and drops some. V, J and clone size reflect that table, while D and trimming were determined from the DNA. The profile shows 85,000 to 110,000 clones, 70% to 90% of them singletons. These data come from a study of blood T cell repertoires in COVID-19.

The sequencing input was peripheral blood. The clonotype was recovered from a man in his fifties in a cohort sampled during active COVID-19. V is TRBV9 and J is TRBJ2-2, with TRBD2 as a possible D gene (5 bases). CDR3 nucleotides: TGTGCCAGCAGCGCGACCTCGGGAACCGGGGAGCTGTTTTTT. It is translated as CASSATSGTGELFF.